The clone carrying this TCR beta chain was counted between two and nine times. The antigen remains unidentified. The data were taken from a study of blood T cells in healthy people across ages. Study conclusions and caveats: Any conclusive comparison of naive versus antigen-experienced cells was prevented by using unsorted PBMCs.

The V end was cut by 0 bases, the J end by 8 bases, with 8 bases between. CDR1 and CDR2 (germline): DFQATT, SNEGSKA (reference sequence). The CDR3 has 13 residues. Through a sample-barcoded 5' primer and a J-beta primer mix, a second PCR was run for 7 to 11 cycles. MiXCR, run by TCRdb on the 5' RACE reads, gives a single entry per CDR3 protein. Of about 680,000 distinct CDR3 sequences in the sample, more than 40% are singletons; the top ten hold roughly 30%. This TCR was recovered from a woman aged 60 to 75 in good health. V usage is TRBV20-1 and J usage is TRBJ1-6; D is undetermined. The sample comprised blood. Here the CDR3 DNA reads TGCAGTGCTAGAGATCTTGGCGATTCACCCCTCCACTTT. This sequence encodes CSARDLGDSPLHF.